Ten or more counts support the clone carrying this T cell receptor beta chain. The antigen is undetermined. The read falls 3 residues short of the CDR3 end, and the missing part is taken from the germline J gene. This sample was included in a study of T cell clonality in common variable immunodeficiency. Whole-study results and caveats: Fewer TCRbeta clones were shared among CVID subjects than controls.

Method: immunoSEQ multiplex PCR; TCRdb's copy keeps in-frame clones and lacks some. The sample yields some 52,000 clones, without any singletons. Germline V CDR1 and CDR2: ENHRY, SYGVKD. The CDR3 covers 14 residues. Each donor provided roughly 4.5 to 9 ml of heparinized whole blood. This clonotype originated in a person aged 18 to 75 in good health. The chain employs TRBV10-3 and TRBJ1-2, with 9 bases aligning to TRBD1. The sample taken for sequencing was peripheral blood mononuclear cells. Incomplete CDR3 DNA: TGTGCCATCAGTGACGAACAGGGGGCTGCCCAC. It encodes CAISDEQGAAH. The complete CDR3 protein is CAISDEQGAAHYTF.